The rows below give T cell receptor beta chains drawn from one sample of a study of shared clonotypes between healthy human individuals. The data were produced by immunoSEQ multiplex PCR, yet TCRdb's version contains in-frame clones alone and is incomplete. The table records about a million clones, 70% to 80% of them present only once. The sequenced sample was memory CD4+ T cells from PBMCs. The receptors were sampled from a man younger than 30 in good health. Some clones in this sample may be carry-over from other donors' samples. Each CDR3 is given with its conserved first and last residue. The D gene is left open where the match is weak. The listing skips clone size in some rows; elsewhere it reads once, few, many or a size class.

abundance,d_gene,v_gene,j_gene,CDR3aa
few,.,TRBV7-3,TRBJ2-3,CASSLMARQADTQYF
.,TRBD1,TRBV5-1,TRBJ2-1,CASSSGTGGYNEQFF
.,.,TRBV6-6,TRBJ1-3,CASSRLDSGNTIYF
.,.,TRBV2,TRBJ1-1,CASSEERGGRRNTEAFF
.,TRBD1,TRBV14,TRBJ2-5,CASSQDNQQGVRYF
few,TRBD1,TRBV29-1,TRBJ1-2,CSSGTGGGYTF
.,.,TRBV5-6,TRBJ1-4,CASSFGGADEKLFF
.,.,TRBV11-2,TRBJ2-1,CASSFHNEQFF
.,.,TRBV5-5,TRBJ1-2,CASSPAIYGYTF
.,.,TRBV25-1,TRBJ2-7,CASSETGRSYEQYF
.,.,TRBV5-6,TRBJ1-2,CASSLQGPSGYTF
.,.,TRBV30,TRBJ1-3,CAWSGGGTVTGSGNTIYF
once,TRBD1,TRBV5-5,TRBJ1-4,CASSLAGTGGKKLFF
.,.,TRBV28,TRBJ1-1,CASSLQAPNTEAFF
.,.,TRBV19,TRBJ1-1,CASRGLWGNTEAFF
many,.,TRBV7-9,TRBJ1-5,CASSFSKDQPQHF
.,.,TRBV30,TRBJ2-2,CAWSPQGFTGELFF
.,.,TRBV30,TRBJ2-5,CAWSVLSKETQYF
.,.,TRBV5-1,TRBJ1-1,CASSLSGDEAFF
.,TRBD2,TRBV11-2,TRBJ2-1,CASSHRASSGKFTNEQFF
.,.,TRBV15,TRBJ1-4,CATSRAGTNEKLFF
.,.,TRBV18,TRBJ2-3,CASSPIGGADTQYF
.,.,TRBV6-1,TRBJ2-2,CASSRNTGELFF
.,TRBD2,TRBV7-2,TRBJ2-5,CASSFSGRETQYF
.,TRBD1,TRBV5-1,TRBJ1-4,CASSPGGLQGNEKLFF
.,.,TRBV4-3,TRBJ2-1,CASSQGEASYNEQFF
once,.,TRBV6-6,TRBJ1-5,CASRPDSNQPQHF
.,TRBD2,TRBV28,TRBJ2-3,CASSLIPGGTGDTQYF
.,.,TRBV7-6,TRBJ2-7,CASSLRGTGPYEQYF
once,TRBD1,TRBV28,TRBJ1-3,CASSSRIGGGNTIYF
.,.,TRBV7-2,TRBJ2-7,CASSLRQGRFGDEQYF
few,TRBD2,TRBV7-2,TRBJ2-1,CASSSIAGGVYNEQFF
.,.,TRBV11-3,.,CASSPGRGQNYEQYF
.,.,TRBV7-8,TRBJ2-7,CASSLGSFYEQYF
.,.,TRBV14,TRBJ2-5,CASSQDPARGTETQYF
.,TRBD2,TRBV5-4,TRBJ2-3,CASSPAGAGTDTQYF
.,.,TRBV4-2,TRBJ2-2,CASSQVDTWNTGELFF
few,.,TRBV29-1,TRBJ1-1,CSVEAGGWSEAFF
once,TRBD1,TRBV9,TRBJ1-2,CASSVEQGYGYTF
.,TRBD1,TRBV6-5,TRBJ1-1,CASRGTGNTEAFF
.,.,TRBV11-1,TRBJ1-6,CASSPVPGTHSPLHF
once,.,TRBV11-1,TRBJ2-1,CASSASGTVNNEQFF
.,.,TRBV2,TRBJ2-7,CASSENRASYEQYF
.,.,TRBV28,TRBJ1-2,CASRVGRGGDAKGYTF
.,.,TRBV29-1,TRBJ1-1,CSAWDGREAFF
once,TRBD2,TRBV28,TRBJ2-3,CGARGSSDTQYF
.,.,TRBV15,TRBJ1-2,CATSRDKGEYGYTF
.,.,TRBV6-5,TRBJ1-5,CASSAGPIGNQPQHF
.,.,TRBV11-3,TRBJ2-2,CASSHNTGELFF
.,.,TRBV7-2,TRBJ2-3,CATAGAAHIDTQYF
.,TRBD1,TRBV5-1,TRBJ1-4,CASSPGTVKEKLFF